This entry lists 27 T cell receptor beta chains sequenced from one sample in a study of blood T cell repertoires in COVID-19. Profiling relied on immunoSEQ multiplex PCR, and the TCRdb table lists in-frame clones only, not all of them. The sample lists 55,000 to 80,000 clones, approximately 92% occurring once. Sequenced: peripheral blood. All receptors derive from a man aged 50-60 years with active COVID-19.

The V call is TRBV7-6, the J call TRBJ2-5; D is unresolved. Trimming cost V 1 base and J 2 bases, with 11 bases left between them. Germline CDR1 reads SGHVS; CDR2 reads FNYEAQ. This CDR3 is 15 amino acids long. CDR3 residues: CASSLGQALQETQYF. For the CDR3, the DNA is TGTGCCAGCAGCTTAGGTCAGGCCTTACAAGAGACCCAGTACTTC.

The chain couples TRBV6-2 or TRBV6-3 to TRBJ1-2; D ambiguous. This CDR3 spans 13 amino acids. V was cut by 0 bases and J by 4 bases, with 6 bases left in between. In germline, CDR1 is MNHEY, CDR2 SVGEGT. The DNA of the CDR3 is TGTGCCAGCAGTTACTCGGAGATCTATGGCTACACCTTC. It yields the protein CASSYSEIYGYTF.

The chain links TRBV6-5 to TRBJ1-2; 7 positions match TRBD1. Germline values: CDR1 MNHEY, CDR2 SVGAGI. The CDR3 has 11 amino acids. Trimming at V came to 6 bases and at J to 8 bases, leaving 3 bases not matched to a gene. The CDR3 reads CASRRQGGYTF. In DNA, the CDR3 is TGTGCCAGCAGGCGACAGGGAGGCTACACCTTC.

The chain recombines TRBV6-5 with TRBJ2-5, with 9 nucleotides matching TRBD1. This CDR3 spans 16 amino acids. Germline values: CDR1 MNHEY, CDR2 SVGAGI. V dropped 0 bases and J dropped 5; count of bases not matched to a gene: 7. CDR3 DNA sequence: TGTGCCAGCAGTTACTCGGAAACAGGGGGCATGGAGACCCAGTACTTC. Encoded protein: CASSYSETGGMETQYF.

The rearrangement uses TRBV29-1 and TRBJ1-2; the D gene is possibly TRBD1 (6 bases). The germline V gene encodes CDR1 SQVTM and CDR2 ANQGSEA. V gave up 2 bases and J gave up 2 bases, with 9 bases separating them. The CDR3 contains 13 residues. In DNA, the CDR3 is TGCAGCGTTGAAACAGGGTCCAACTATGGCTACACCTTC. This encodes CSVETGSNYGYTF.

The chain is built from TRBV11-2 and TRBJ1-2, with D unclear. V was shortened by 3 bases and J by 4 bases, with 9 bases between the two germline ends. The germline V gene encodes CDR1 SGHAT and CDR2 FQNNGV. The CDR3 covers 13 residues. The CDR3 is CASSFSRFYGYTF. CDR3 nucleotides: TGTGCCAGCAGCTTTTCCCGGTTCTATGGCTACACCTTC.

The gene calls are TRBV4-3 and TRBJ2-2, with a weak D call TRBD1 (6 bases). Germline values: CDR1 LGHNA, CDR2 YSLEER. The CDR3 has 15 amino acids. With 4 bases removed from V and 4 bases from J, the gap between germline ends came to 13 bases. The CDR3, as DNA: TGCGCCAGCAGCCCTTGGACAGCATTCACCGGGGAGCTGTTTTTT. It encodes CASSPWTAFTGELFF.

The genes are TRBV5-4 and TRBJ2-5, with TRBD2 matching over 9 bases. V shed 4 bases and J 1 base; nucleotides not matched to a gene: 5. CDR1 and CDR2 (germline): SGHNT, YYREEE (reference sequence). This CDR3 has 15 residues. In DNA, the CDR3 is TGTGCCAGCAGCAAGGCGGGGGGGATCCAAGAGACCCAGTACTTC. Its translation: CASSKAGGIQETQYF.

For the CDR3, the DNA is TGTGCCAGCAGCGTAGCGGGACAGCCCCACGAGCAGTACTTC. Its protein product is CASSVAGQPHEQYF. This chain uses TRBV9 with TRBJ2-7; 7 nucleotides line up with TRBD1. The CDR3 has 14 amino acids. CDR1 SGDLS and CDR2 YYNGEE come from the germline V gene. Unmatched junction bases numbered 5, after V lost 0 bases and J lost 5 bases.

The V and J genes are TRBV7-9 and TRBJ2-5; the match to TRBD2 covers 11 bases. The CDR3 is 16 amino acids. Germline V lookup: CDR1 SEHNR, CDR2 FQNEAQ (reference sequence). Trimming removed 4 bases from V and 4 bases from J; junction bases left unmatched: 8. CDR3 region: CASSSISGGAPETQYF. In nucleotides, the CDR3 is TGTGCCAGCAGCTCCATTAGCGGGGGGGCCCCAGAGACCCAGTACTTC.

The chain joins TRBV19 to TRBJ2-3; 8 nucleotides match TRBD2. This CDR3 contains 14 residues. The V gene end was trimmed by 7 bases and the J gene end by 4 bases; junction bases not matched to a gene: 7. Germline V CDR1 and CDR2: LNHDA, SQIVND (reference sequence). The CDR3 loop is CASNELAEPDTQYF. CDR3 nucleotide sequence: TGTGCCAGTAATGAACTAGCGGAACCAGATACGCAGTATTTT.

V usage is TRBV4-1 and J usage is TRBJ2-7; 10 bases fit TRBD1. V was pared by 3 bases and J by 4 bases, with 6 bases of the junction left unmatched. Germline-derived CDR1 and CDR2 are MGHRA and YSYEKL. This CDR3 is 15 amino acids long. CDR3 region: CASSQRTGGTYEQYF. The CDR3 DNA reads TGCGCCAGCAGCCAGAGGACAGGGGGGACGTACGAGCAGTACTTC.

The rearrangement links TRBV7-2 to TRBJ2-1; 12 bases fit TRBD2. The CDR3 spans 18 residues. Germline V CDR1 and CDR2: SGHTA, FQGNSA. The V gene end was trimmed by 5 bases and the J gene end by 2 bases; junction bases not matched to a gene: 10. CDR3 amino acids: CASSPPGLAGGPYNEQFF. For the CDR3, the DNA is TGTGCCAGCAGCCCACCGGGACTAGCGGGCGGGCCCTACAATGAGCAGTTCTTC. Full variable domain (remainder filled in from reference TRBV7-2 and TRBJ2-1): GAGVSQSPSNKVTEKGKDVELRCDPISGHTALYWYRQSLGQGLEFLIYFQGNSAPDKSGLPSDRFSAERTGGSVSTLTIQRTQQEDSAVYLCASSPPGLAGGPYNEQFFGPGTRLTVL.

This clone came up once. This sequence joins TRBV4-2 and TRBJ1-2; D gene unclear. This CDR3 spans 15 amino acids. The V gene lost 0 bases and the J gene lost 7 bases, with 15 bases spanning the gap. Germline CDR1 is LGHNA and CDR2 is YNFKEQ. CDR3 sequence reads: CASSQDPSPLLGYTF. The DNA for the CDR3 is TGTGCCAGCAGCCAAGACCCTTCCCCCCTTCTTGGCTACACCTTC.

The chain carries TRBV7-3 and TRBJ1-1, with 8 bases lining up with TRBD1. The germline V gene encodes CDR1 SGHTA and CDR2 FQGTGA. The CDR3 spans 14 residues. The V and J ends lost 5 bases and 1 base, in that order; junction bases with no gene match: 3. As DNA, the CDR3 is TGTGCCAGCAGCGCGCAGGGGGCGAACACTGAAGCTTTCTTT. Translated: CASSAQGANTEAFF.

The rearrangement uses TRBV2 and TRBJ1-1; D gene uncertain. The germline V gene encodes CDR1 SNHLY and CDR2 FYNNEI. V gave up 8 bases and J gave up 0 bases, with 16 bases separating them. This CDR3 contains 15 residues. The CDR3 nucleotides are TGTGCCAGCCAACCCACTGAGAGGATGAACACTGAAGCTTTCTTT. Encoded protein: CASQPTERMNTEAFF.

The chain links TRBV10-1 to TRBJ1-1; 9 bases line up with TRBD1. Germline assignment: CDR1 WNHNN and CDR2 SYGVQD (reference sequence). After removal of 3 bases from V and 2 bases from J, the junction contained 4 bases not matched to a gene. The CDR3 has 15 residues. CDR3 amino acids: CASSDSGQGNTEAFF. The CDR3 coding sequence is TGCGCCAGCAGTGACTCGGGACAGGGTAACACTGAAGCTTTCTTT.

The gene calls are TRBV5-4 and TRBJ1-2; 9 nucleotides line up with TRBD1. The ends lost 4 bases at V and 4 bases at J; junction bases unmatched: 11. The length of the CDR3 is 16 residues. Germline V gene data show CDR1 as SGHNT and CDR2 as YYREEE (reference sequence). Here the CDR3 DNA reads TGTGCCAGCAGCGGGAACAGGGGGCAGTGGGGCTATGGCTACACCTTC. Amino acid sequence: CASSGNRGQWGYGYTF.

The genes are TRBV5-1 and TRBJ1-2, with D possibly TRBD1 on 5 matching bases. The V gene's germline CDR1 is SGHRS and CDR2 YFSETQ. The CDR3 loop spans 15 amino acids. Trimming left V 0 bases short and J 3 bases short, with 12 bases between. This CDR3 reads CASSLAGGSDYGYTF. CDR3 bases: TGCGCCAGCAGCTTGGCCGGGGGGTCGGACTATGGCTACACCTTC.

The rearrangement uses TRBV2 and TRBJ1-5; 7 nucleotides line up with TRBD1. The V segment lost 3 bases and the J segment 6 bases; nucleotides outside the gene matches: 5. CDR3 length: 14 residues. Germline V CDR1 and CDR2: SNHLY, FYNNEI. CDR3 loop: CASSDLQGSQPQHF. The CDR3 bases are TGTGCCAGCAGTGACCTACAGGGGTCTCAGCCCCAGCATTTT.

The chain carries TRBV4-1 and TRBJ2-1; the D gene is possibly TRBD2 (5 bases). Germline assignment: CDR1 MGHRA and CDR2 YSYEKL. The CDR3 contains 15 residues. Trimming took 1 base from V and 7 from J, leaving 14 bases between them. The CDR3 spells CASSQGGQWGNEQFF. The CDR3 nucleotides are TGCGCCAGCAGCCAAGGCGGGCAGTGGGGTAATGAGCAGTTCTTC.

CDR3 in amino acids: CSVVLPANTGELFF. CDR3 DNA sequence: TGCAGCGTTGTACTTCCGGCGAACACCGGGGAGCTGTTTTTT. The chain employs TRBV29-1 and TRBJ2-2, with D uncertain. Trimming stripped 4 bases from V and 0 bases from J, with 9 bases between. Germline V gene lookup returns CDR1 SQVTM and CDR2 ANQGSEA. CDR3 length: 14 amino acids.

CDR3 sequence reads: CASSLVSFPNTGELFF. As DNA, the CDR3 is TGTGCCAGCAGCTTAGTAAGCTTCCCGAACACCGGGGAGCTGTTTTTT. This chain links TRBV5-6 with TRBJ2-2; D remains unclear. Trimming pared 2 bases from V and 0 bases from J, leaving 11 bases between. CDR1 and CDR2 from the germline V gene are SGHDT and YYEEEE. This CDR3 spans 16 amino acids.

The chain uses TRBV5-1 and TRBJ1-1; D unclear. The CDR3 runs to 15 residues. V was pared by 3 bases and J by 3 bases, with 15 bases between. The V gene's germline CDR1 is SGHRS and CDR2 YFSETQ. CDR3 nucleotide sequence: TGCGCCAGCAGCTCCATACCAACAGCAGACACTGAAGCTTTCTTT. This codes for CASSSIPTADTEAFF.

This chain joins TRBV4-1 and TRBJ2-2; possibly TRBD2 for D (7 bases). V was cut by 4 bases and J by 2 bases, with 20 bases left in between. This CDR3 is 18 amino acids long. Germline CDR1 is MGHRA and CDR2 is YSYEKL. Here the CDR3 reads CASSLRGQGGGNTGELFF. The DNA for the CDR3 is TGCGCCAGCAGCCTAAGAGGGCAAGGGGGGGGAAACACCGGGGAGCTGTTTTTT.

V usage is TRBV6-5 and J usage is TRBJ1-1; no clear D. Germline V gene data show CDR1 as MNHEY and CDR2 as SVGAGI. There are 14 residues in the CDR3. V was pared by 2 bases and J by 1 base, with 8 bases between. For the CDR3, the DNA is TGTGCCAGCAGTTACGGGCAGAAGAACACTGAAGCTTTCTTT. It yields the protein CASSYGQKNTEAFF.

CDR3 nucleotides: TGTGCCAGCAGCCCCCGACTAGCGGAACAAGAGACCCAGTACTTC. It translates to CASSPRLAEQETQYF. This sequence joins TRBV7-2 and TRBJ2-5, with 9 bases matching TRBD2. Germline values: CDR1 SGHTA, CDR2 FQGNSA. The length of the CDR3 is 15 residues. Trimming at V came to 5 bases and at J to 2 bases, leaving 6 bases not matched to a gene.